The 10 T cell receptor beta chains below come from one sample, sequenced in a study of T cells in Graves' hyperthyroidism and ophthalmopathy. Amplification of TCR beta CDR3 regions was performed using RNA transcripts as template. HTBI primers were used for first-round RT-PCR of the TCR CDR3. MiXCR, run by TCRdb on the multiplex PCR reads, gives a single entry per CDR3 protein. The repertoire holds under 550,000 distinct CDR3 sequences, with about an eighth as singletons. Sequencing used blood. The receptors here all came from a woman aged 18-35 years with Graves' hyperthyroidism.

This clonotype was seen more than once but under ten times. Because it lacks the conserved phenylalanine or tryptophan at the end, this CDR3 is likely a read error. J is TRBJ1-2 and V is TRBV5-1, with D perhaps TRBD1 (6 bases). Germline V CDR1 and CDR2: SGHRS, YFSETQ. The CDR3 runs to 14 residues. V was cut by 4 bases and J by 3 bases, with 13 bases left in between. CDR3 residues: CASSLTGSDYGYTL. The CDR3 coding sequence is TGCGCCAGCAGCCTAACAGGGAGCGACTATGGCTACACCCTC.

This clonotype was found many times. The rearrangement links TRBV10-3 to TRBJ2-2; D unclear. Per germline, CDR1 ENHRY and CDR2 SYGVKD. Trimming took 11 bases from V and 1 from J, leaving 8 bases between them. The CDR3 runs 12 residues. The CDR3, as DNA: TGTGCCGGCGCCGTGAACACCGGGGAGCTGTTTTTT. Its protein product is CAGAVNTGELFF.

This clonotype was recorded many times. CDR3 loop: CASSNPGQGLYEQYF. Written as DNA, the CDR3 is TGTGCCAGCAGCAACCCGGGACAGGGACTCTACGAGCAGTACTTC. The gene calls are TRBV5-5 and TRBJ2-7, with 9 positions matching TRBD1. The CDR3 totals 15 residues. The germline V gene has CDR1 SGHKS and CDR2 YYEKEE (reference sequence). The ends lost 4 bases at V and 3 bases at J; junction bases unmatched: 8.

This clonotype was picked up many times. The rearrangement links TRBV6-1 to TRBJ2-7, with D uncertain. Germline CDR1 reads MNHNS; CDR2 reads SASEGT. This CDR3 has 15 amino acids. V dropped 0 bases and J dropped 1 base, with 10 bases sitting between them. CDR3 amino acids: CASSEAFVMSYEQYF. CDR3 nucleotides: TGTGCCAGCAGTGAAGCGTTCGTGATGTCCTACGAGCAGTACTTC.

This clonotype showed up many times. The CDR3, as DNA: TGTGCCAGCAGCTTAGAGGCAGGGTACTCTGGAAACACCATATATTTT. The encoded protein is CASSLEAGYSGNTIYF. The chain recombines TRBV13 with TRBJ1-3; perhaps TRBD1 as D (5 bases). This CDR3 has 16 amino acids. The V end lost 1 base, the J end lost 0 bases, and 10 bases lay between the germline ends. The germline gives CDR1 PRHDT, CDR2 FYEKMQ (reference sequence). Full variable domain (remainder filled in from reference TRBV13 and TRBJ1-3): AAGVIQSPRHLIKEKRETATLKCYPIPRHDTVYWYQQGPGQDPQFLISFYEKMQSDKGSIPDRFSAQQFSDYHSELNMSSLELGDSALYFCASSLEAGYSGNTIYFGEGSWLTVV.

In its sample, this clonotype was seen many times. The chain employs TRBV4-1 and TRBJ2-1; the D gene is possibly TRBD1 (5 bases). Looked up from germline, CDR1 is MGHRA and CDR2 is YSYEKL. V was clipped by 0 bases and J by 2 bases, with 11 bases between them. This CDR3 is 16 amino acids long. As DNA, the CDR3 is TGCGCCAGCAGCCAAGAGTCTAGGGGTGCCTACAATGAGCAGTTCTTC. Translation: CASSQESRGAYNEQFF.

This chain links TRBV7-3 with TRBJ2-1, with 7 bases aligning to TRBD2. This CDR3 comprises 15 residues. Looked up from germline, CDR1 is SGHTA and CDR2 is FQGTGA. J lost 1 base, V lost 4 bases, and 4 bases had no gene match. In DNA, the CDR3 is TGTGCCAGCAGCTCCTCCGGGAGGTCCTACAATGAGCAGTTCTTC. This sequence encodes CASSSSGRSYNEQFF.

This clonotype was counted ten times or more. The J gene is TRBJ2-3, the V gene TRBV7-3, with D hard to call. The CDR3 is 13 amino acids. Germline V gene data show CDR1 as SGHTA and CDR2 as FQGTGA. V was pared by 5 bases and J by 5 bases, with 11 bases between. In nucleotides, the CDR3 is TGTGCCAGCAGCGCCGGTTCCGAAGATACGCAGTATTTT. This encodes CASSAGSEDTQYF.

This clonotype was recorded many times. V gene TRBV10-3 combines with J gene TRBJ2-7, with 8 bases aligning to TRBD1. Trimming at V came to 7 bases and at J to 2 bases, leaving 7 bases not matched to a gene. This CDR3 region has 14 residues. Germline assignment: CDR1 ENHRY and CDR2 SYGVKD. The CDR3 DNA reads TGTGCCATCAAGACAGGACAGGGCACCTACGAGCAGTACTTC. Translated, it gives CAIKTGQGTYEQYF.

Points on this clonotype: A much larger clone differs from this one at a single base, so this may be a read error. The chain links TRBV28 to TRBJ1-1; no clear D. This CDR3 region has 13 residues. Germline values: CDR1 MDHEN, CDR2 SYDVKM. Written as DNA, the CDR3 is TGTGTCAGCAGTGATAGCGGTGGCCCTGAAGCTTTCTTT. Translating gives CVSSDSGGPEAFF.